A single sample gave rise to the 4 T cell receptor beta chains below, sequenced in a study of human thymus T cells. Thymus tissue was removed during corrective cardiac surgery. Here immunoSEQ multiplex PCR was the method, and the copy in TCRdb shows in-frame clones only, minus some. Of around 70,000 clones listed, 85% to 95% are singletons. Sequenced material: thymus tissue. The receptor set was obtained from a girl less than two years old with a congenital heart defect but otherwise immunologically healthy.

The chain links TRBV28 to TRBJ2-1; D may be TRBD1 (5 bases). This CDR3 has 14 amino acids. Germline V gene lookup returns CDR1 MDHEN and CDR2 SYDVKM. V was clipped by 10 bases and J by 5 bases, with 18 bases between them. DNA of the CDR3: TGTGCCATCACCGATCCGACAGCAAACAATGAGCAGTTCTTC. Translated, it gives CAITDPTANNEQFF.

The chain couples TRBV6-5 to TRBJ1-5, with 9 bases lining up with TRBD1. V dropped 7 bases and J dropped 3; count of bases not matched to a gene: 7. CDR1 MNHEY and CDR2 SVGAGI come from the germline V gene. This CDR3 has 15 residues. CDR3 amino acids: CASNKGQGPNQPQHF. The CDR3 DNA reads TGTGCCAGCAATAAGGGACAGGGACCCAATCAGCCCCAGCATTTT.

V gene TRBV27 combines with J gene TRBJ2-5; D unclear. The germline CDR1 and CDR2 sequences are MNHEY and SMNVEV (reference sequence). This CDR3 is built from 15 residues. The V and J ends lost 2 bases and 3 bases respectively, with 13 bases between them. The CDR3 DNA reads as TGTGCCAGCAGTTTAAACGGGCCCCCAAAAGAGACCCAGTACTTC. Translated: CASSLNGPPKETQYF.

This chain links TRBV7-9 with TRBJ2-1, with TRBD1 matching over 7 bases. The CDR3 is made up of 18 amino acids. CDR1 is SEHNR and CDR2 is FQNEAQ in the germline V gene (reference sequence). The ends lost 2 bases at V and 6 bases at J; junction bases unmatched: 16. CDR3 amino acids: CASSLKGRRTGPVNEQFF. Here the CDR3 DNA reads TGTGCCAGCAGCTTAAAGGGGCGACGGACAGGCCCCGTCAATGAGCAGTTCTTC. The full variable domain, with the rest looked up from reference TRBV7-9 and TRBJ2-1, is DTGVSQNPRHKITKRGQNVTFRCDPISEHNRLYWYRQTLGQGPEFLTYFQNEAQLEKSRLLSDRFSAERPKGSFSTLEIQRTEQGDSAMYLCASSLKGRRTGPVNEQFFGPGTRLTVL.